These 11 T cell receptor beta chains originate from one sample sequenced in a study of technical replicates of blood from a handful of donors. Clones were read by immunoSEQ multiplex PCR, and TCRdb kept only the in-frame ones, dropping some. The table has 45,000 to 65,000 clones, less than 95% seen once; the top ten hold approximately 0.22%. Sequenced sample: T cells isolated from PBMCs. Receptors were obtained from a human donor in good health.

This clone was detected once. This chain joins TRBV5-1 and TRBJ2-7; the D gene is possibly TRBD2 (6 bases). CDR3 length: 14 amino acids. V lost 4 bases, J lost 4 bases, and 15 bases lay in between. Germline CDR1 is SGHRS and CDR2 is YFSETQ. The DNA for the CDR3 is TGCGCCAGCAGCCAATCTAGCGAGACGTACGAGCAGTACTTC. This translates into CASSQSSETYEQYF.

This chain links TRBV5-1 with TRBJ1-2, with 9 bases that match TRBD1. The CDR3 is 16 residues long. Germline CDR1 is SGHRS and CDR2 is YFSETQ. Losses at the gene ends were 0 bases for V and 2 bases for J; bases not matched to a gene: 5. The CDR3 bases are TGCGCCAGCAGCTTGGGGGGGACAGGGTACAACTATGGCTACACCTTC. This codes for CASSLGGTGYNYGYTF. The whole variable domain, filled in from reference TRBV5-1 and TRBJ1-2, reads KAGVTQTPRYLIKTRGQQVTLSCSPISGHRSVSWYQQTPGQGLQFLFEYFSETQRNKGNFPGRFSGRQFSNSRSEMNVSTLELGDSALYLCASSLGGTGYNYGYTFGSGTRLTVV.

The chain joins TRBV11-2 to TRBJ2-7; D not certain. This CDR3 contains 14 residues. V lost 0 bases and J lost 3, with 9 bases in between. Looked up from germline, CDR1 is SGHAT and CDR2 is FQNNGV. The CDR3 bases are TGTGCCAGCAGCTTAGATCGTCCAGGCTACGAGCAGTACTTC. Translated: CASSLDRPGYEQYF.

The chain joins TRBV7-8 to TRBJ1-2; TRBD1 matches at 7 bases. The germline CDR1 and CDR2 sequences are SGHVS and FQNEAQ. The trim removed 6 bases at V and 6 bases at J, leaving 16 bases unmatched. CDR3 length: 16 residues. The CDR3 DNA reads TGTGCCAGCAGGGGGACAGCCTCTCCCTCCGTCAATGGCTACACCTTC. Residues: CASRGTASPSVNGYTF.

The chain couples TRBV28 to TRBJ1-3; D ambiguous. The CDR3 sequence is 17 residues long. Trimming removed 2 bases at V and 1 base at J, with 15 bases between. Germline assignment: CDR1 MDHEN and CDR2 SYDVKM. This CDR3 reads CASSLEGLRTSGNTIYF. In nucleotides, the CDR3 is TGTGCCAGCAGTTTAGAGGGCCTCCGTACGTCTGGAAACACCATATATTTT.

This chain connects TRBV6-5 to TRBJ1-3; D is unclear. V was trimmed by 4 bases and J by 0 bases, leaving 10 bases between them. Germline loops: CDR1 MNHEY, CDR2 SVGAGI. The CDR3 runs to 15 residues. The CDR3 DNA sequence: TGTGCCAGCAGTTTTGGAGGTGCCTCTGGAAACACCATATATTTT. This sequence encodes CASSFGGASGNTIYF.

The V call is TRBV28, the J call TRBJ2-1, with D unresolved. Germline V gene data show CDR1 as MDHEN and CDR2 as SYDVKM. The V and J ends lost 7 bases and 7 bases respectively, with 11 bases between them. CDR3 length: 12 amino acids. CDR3 loop: CASTARRNEQFF. The CDR3, as DNA: TGTGCCAGCACCGCACGCCGGAATGAGCAGTTCTTC.

This clone appeared a single time. The chain links TRBV11-2 to TRBJ2-1; D gene ambiguous. V was clipped by 3 bases and J by 9 bases, with 9 bases between them. The CDR3 totals 12 residues. The V gene's germline CDR1 is SGHAT and CDR2 FQNNGV. CDR3 protein: CASSFSVSEQFF. The DNA for the CDR3 is TGTGCCAGCAGCTTCAGCGTTAGTGAGCAGTTCTTC. The variable domain in full, completed from reference TRBV11-2 and TRBJ2-1, reads EAGVAQSPRYKIIEKRQSVAFWCNPISGHATLYWYQQILGQGPKLLIQFQNNGVVDDSQLPKDRFSAERLKGVDSTLKIQPAKLEDSAVYLCASSFSVSEQFFGPGTRLTVL.

The sample holds one count of this clone. The J gene is TRBJ2-1, the V gene TRBV5-1, with D possibly TRBD2 on 5 matching bases. The CDR3 consists of 15 residues. With 4 bases removed from V and 0 bases from J, the gap between germline ends came to 11 bases. Germline V gene data show CDR1 as SGHRS and CDR2 as YFSETQ. The CDR3 here is CASSVTSPSYNEQFF. The CDR3 DNA reads as TGCGCCAGCAGCGTAACTAGTCCCTCCTACAATGAGCAGTTCTTC.

This sequence joins TRBV7-9 and TRBJ2-3, with a weak D call TRBD2 (5 bases). The CDR3 length is 18 residues. The germline V gene encodes CDR1 SEHNR and CDR2 FQNEAQ (reference sequence). Trimming cost V 2 bases and J 2 bases, with 20 bases left between them. The CDR3 loop reads CASSLSSPLGRVTDTQYF. CDR3 sequence (DNA): TGTGCCAGCAGCTTAAGTAGTCCCCTCGGGCGGGTCACAGATACGCAGTATTTT.

This chain links TRBV5-1 with TRBJ1-4, with 8 bases matching TRBD1. CDR1 SGHRS and CDR2 YFSETQ come from the germline V gene. V gave up 5 bases and J gave up 8 bases; unmatched junction bases: 11. The CDR3 extends over 15 amino acids. CDR3 residues: CASRGVTGDMEKLFF. The DNA of the CDR3 is TGCGCCAGCAGGGGGGTGACAGGGGATATGGAAAAACTGTTTTTT.